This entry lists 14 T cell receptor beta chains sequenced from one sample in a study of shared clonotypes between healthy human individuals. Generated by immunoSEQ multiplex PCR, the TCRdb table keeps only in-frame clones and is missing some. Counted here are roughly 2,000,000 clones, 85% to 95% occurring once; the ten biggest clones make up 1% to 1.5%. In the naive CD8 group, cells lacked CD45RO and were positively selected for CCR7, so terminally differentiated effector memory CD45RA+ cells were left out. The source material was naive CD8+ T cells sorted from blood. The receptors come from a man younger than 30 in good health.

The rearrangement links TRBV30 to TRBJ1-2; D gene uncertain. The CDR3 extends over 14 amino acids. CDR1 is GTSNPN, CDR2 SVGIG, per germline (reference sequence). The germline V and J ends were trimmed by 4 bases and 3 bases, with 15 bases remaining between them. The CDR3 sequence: CAWIRWDGDYGYTF. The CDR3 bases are TGTGCCTGGATCCGGTGGGATGGCGACTATGGCTACACCTTC.

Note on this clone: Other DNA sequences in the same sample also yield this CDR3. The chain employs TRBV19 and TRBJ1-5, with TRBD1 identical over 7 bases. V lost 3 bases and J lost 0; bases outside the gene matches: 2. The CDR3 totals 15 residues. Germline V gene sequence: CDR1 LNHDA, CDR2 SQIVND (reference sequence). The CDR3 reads CASSIGTDSNQPQHF. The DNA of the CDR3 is TGTGCCAGTAGTATTGGGACAGATAGCAATCAGCCCCAGCATTTT.

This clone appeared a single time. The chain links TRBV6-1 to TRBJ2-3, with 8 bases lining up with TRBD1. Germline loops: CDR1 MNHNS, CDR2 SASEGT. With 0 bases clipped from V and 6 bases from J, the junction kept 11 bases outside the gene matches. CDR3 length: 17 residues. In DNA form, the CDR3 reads TGTGCCAGCAGTGAAGCCCGCGGGCAGGGGGCGCTGGATACGCAGTATTTT. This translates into CASSEARGQGALDTQYF.

The CDR3 DNA follows: TGTGCCAGCAGCCAAGGCAGCCTCCTGCAGTACTTC. This sequence encodes CASSQGSLLQYF. V and J are TRBV5-6 and TRBJ2-7; D remains ambiguous. The CDR3 has 12 amino acids. Germline V CDR1 and CDR2: SGHDT, YYEEEE. Trimming removed 4 bases at V and 9 bases at J, with 14 bases between.

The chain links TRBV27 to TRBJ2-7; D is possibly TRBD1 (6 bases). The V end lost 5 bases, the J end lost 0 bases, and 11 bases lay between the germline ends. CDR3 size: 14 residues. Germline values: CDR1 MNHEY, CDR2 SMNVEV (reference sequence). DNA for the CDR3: TGTGCCAGCAGTCCTTGGACAGACTCCTACGAGCAGTACTTC. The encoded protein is CASSPWTDSYEQYF.

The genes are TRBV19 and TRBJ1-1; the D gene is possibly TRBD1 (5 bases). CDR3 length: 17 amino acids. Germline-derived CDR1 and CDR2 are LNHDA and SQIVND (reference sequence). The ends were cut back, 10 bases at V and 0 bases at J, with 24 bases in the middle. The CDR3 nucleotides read TGTGCCACCAAACCGCGGGGGACCTTTAGCTTGAACACTGAAGCTTTCTTT. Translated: CATKPRGTFSLNTEAFF. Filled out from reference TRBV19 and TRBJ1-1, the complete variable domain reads DGGITQSPKYLFRKEGQNVTLSCEQNLNHDAMYWYRQDPGQGLRLIYYSQIVNDFQKGDIAEGYSVSREKKESFPLTVTSAQKNPTAFYLCATKPRGTFSLNTEAFFGQGTRLTVV.

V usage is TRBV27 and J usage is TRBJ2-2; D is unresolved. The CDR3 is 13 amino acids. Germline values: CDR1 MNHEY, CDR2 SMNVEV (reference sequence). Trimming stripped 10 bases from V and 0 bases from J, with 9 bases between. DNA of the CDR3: TGTGCCACCCGGACCACGAACACCGGGGAGCTGTTTTTT. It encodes CATRTTNTGELFF.

CDR3 residues: CASSQDRAAQETQYF. CDR3 DNA: TGCGCCAGCAGCCAAGATAGGGCGGCCCAAGAGACCCAGTACTTC. The V gene is TRBV4-1, the J gene TRBJ2-5; D unresolved. CDR3 length equals 15 residues. CDR1 is MGHRA, CDR2 YSYEKL, per germline. V was pared by 0 bases and J by 1 base, with 9 bases between.

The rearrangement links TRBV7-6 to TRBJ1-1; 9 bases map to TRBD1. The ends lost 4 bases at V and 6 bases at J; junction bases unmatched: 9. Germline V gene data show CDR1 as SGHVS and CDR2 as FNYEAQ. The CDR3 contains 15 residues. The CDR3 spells CASSYGQGLLAEAFF. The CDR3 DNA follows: TGTGCCAGCAGCTATGGACAGGGGCTGTTGGCTGAAGCTTTCTTT.

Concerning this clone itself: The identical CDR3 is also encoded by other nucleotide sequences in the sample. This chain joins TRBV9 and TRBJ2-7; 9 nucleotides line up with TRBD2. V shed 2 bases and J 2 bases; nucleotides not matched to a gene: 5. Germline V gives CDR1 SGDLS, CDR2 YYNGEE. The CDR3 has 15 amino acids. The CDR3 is CASSVGASGTYEQYF. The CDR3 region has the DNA TGTGCCAGCAGCGTTGGGGCTAGCGGGACCTACGAGCAGTACTTC.

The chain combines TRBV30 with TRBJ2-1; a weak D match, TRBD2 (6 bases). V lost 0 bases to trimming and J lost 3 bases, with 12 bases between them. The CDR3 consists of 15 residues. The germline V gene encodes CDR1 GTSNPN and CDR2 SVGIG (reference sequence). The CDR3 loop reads CAWSVLEGSYNEQFF. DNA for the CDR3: TGTGCCTGGAGTGTACTGGAGGGTAGCTACAATGAGCAGTTCTTC.

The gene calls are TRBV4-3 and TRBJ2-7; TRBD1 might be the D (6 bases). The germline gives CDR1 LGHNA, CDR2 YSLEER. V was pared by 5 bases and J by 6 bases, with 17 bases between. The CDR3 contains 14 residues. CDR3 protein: CASSYSWGLGEQYF. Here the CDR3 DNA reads TGCGCCAGCAGCTACAGTTGGGGGCTGGGCGAGCAGTACTTC.

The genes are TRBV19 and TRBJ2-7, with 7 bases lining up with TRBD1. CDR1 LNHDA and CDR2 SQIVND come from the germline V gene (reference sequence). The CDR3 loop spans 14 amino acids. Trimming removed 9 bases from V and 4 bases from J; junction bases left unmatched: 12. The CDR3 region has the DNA TGTGCCAGCCGCCCCGACAGGGATGCTTACGAGCAGTACTTC. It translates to CASRPDRDAYEQYF.

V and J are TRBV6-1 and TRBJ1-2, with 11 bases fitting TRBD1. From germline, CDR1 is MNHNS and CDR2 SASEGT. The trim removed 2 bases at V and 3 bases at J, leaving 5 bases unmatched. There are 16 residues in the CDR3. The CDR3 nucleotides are TGTGCCAGCAGTGAAAGCGGGACAGGGGGTGACTATGGCTACACCTTC. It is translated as CASSESGTGGDYGYTF.